This passage covers 3 T cell receptor beta chains from one sample sequenced in a study of response to subunit inactivated influenza vaccine. TCRdb passed the RT-PCR reads through MiXCR, listing each CDR3 protein once. The sample lists about 570,000 distinct CDR3 sequences; about 10% were seen once. Sequencing was performed on PBMCs from blood, taken on the day of vaccination. The receptor set was obtained from a man aged 50 to 59 who received an inactivated influenza vaccine.

The rearrangement joins TRBV7-2 to TRBJ2-3; 12 positions match TRBD2. The length of the CDR3 is 16 residues. V was pared by 2 bases and J by 5 bases, with 5 bases of the junction left unmatched. Germline-derived CDR1 and CDR2 are SGHTA and FQGNSA. The CDR3 bases are TGTGCCAGCAGCTTACTAGCGGGAGGGCATTTAGATACGCAGTATTTT. It encodes CASSLLAGGHLDTQYF. Variable domain in full (rest from reference TRBV7-2 and TRBJ2-3): GAGVSQSPSNKVTEKGKDVELRCDPISGHTALYWYRQSLGQGLEFLIYFQGNSAPDKSGLPSDRFSAERTGGSVSTLTIQRTQQEDSAVYLCASSLLAGGHLDTQYFGPGTRLTVL.

This clonotype was picked up a small number of times. The rearrangement links TRBV27 to TRBJ2-5; D possibly corresponds to TRBD2 (7 bases). CDR3 length equals 17 residues. V lost 2 bases and J lost 4, with 20 bases in between. CDR1 and CDR2 (germline): MNHEY, SMNVEV (reference sequence). In DNA form, the CDR3 reads TGTGCCAGCAGTTTAAGGGGGGGTTGGGGGGGTGCAGAGACCCAGTACTTC. Residues: CASSLRGGWGGAETQYF.

CDR3 sequence (DNA): TGCGCCAGCAGCCAAGATCTGCCTCAAAACGATGGCTACACCTTC. Translated, it gives CASSQDLPQNDGYTF. V usage is TRBV4-3 and J usage is TRBJ1-2; D call uncertain. Germline V gene lookup returns CDR1 LGHNA and CDR2 YSLEER. CDR3 length: 15 residues. The V end was cut by 0 bases, the J end by 6 bases, with 14 bases between.